This entry lists 18 T cell receptor beta chains sequenced from one sample in a study of shared clonotypes between healthy human individuals. Sequenced by immunoSEQ multiplex PCR; TCRdb stores in-frame clones only, minus some. Among 600,000 or so clones listed, 95% to 98% were seen once. Selected positively for CCR7 and CD45RO-negative, naive CD8 cells excluded terminally differentiated effector memory CD45RA+ cells. Sequences were obtained from naive CD8+ T cells sorted from blood. These TCRs come from a man aged 30 to 45 in good health.

This clone was observed a single time. V and J are TRBV29-1 and TRBJ2-1; D is unresolved. CDR3 length equals 13 residues. Looked up from germline, CDR1 is SQVTM and CDR2 is ANQGSEA. V lost 8 bases and J lost 0, with 11 bases in between. The CDR3 spells CSILGYSYNEQFF. The CDR3 DNA reads as TGCAGCATCTTAGGGTACTCCTACAATGAGCAGTTCTTC.

This clone was detected once. V usage is TRBV5-6 and J usage is TRBJ2-3; 7 positions agree with TRBD2. The V gene's germline CDR1 is SGHDT and CDR2 YYEEEE. This CDR3 comprises 14 residues. Losses at the gene ends were 4 bases for V and 0 bases for J; bases not matched to a gene: 2. This CDR3 reads CASSVAGSTDTQYF. CDR3 sequence (DNA): TGTGCCAGCAGCGTAGCGGGTAGCACAGATACGCAGTATTTT. The full variable domain, its missing parts supplied by reference TRBV5-6 and TRBJ2-3, is DAGVTQSPTHLIKTRGQQVTLRCSPKSGHDTVSWYQQALGQGPQFIFQYYEEEERQRGNFPDRFSGHQFPNYSSELNVNALLLGDSALYLCASSVAGSTDTQYFGPGTRLTVL.

The chain combines TRBV6-6 with TRBJ1-2, with D unresolved. This CDR3 is 11 amino acids long. Germline assignment: CDR1 MNHNY and CDR2 SVGAGI (reference sequence). V was trimmed by 2 bases and J by 7 bases, leaving 5 bases between them. This CDR3 reads CASSYGRGYTF. CDR3 in DNA: TGTGCCAGCAGTTACGGGCGTGGCTACACCTTC.

The chain couples TRBV25-1 to TRBJ2-5; tentatively, D is TRBD1 or TRBD2 (5 bases each). The germline V gene has CDR1 MGHDK and CDR2 SYGVNS. Trimming left V 3 bases short and J 5 bases short, with 13 bases between. This CDR3 spans 14 amino acids. The CDR3 is CASSEYRSGETQYF. CDR3 DNA: TGTGCCAGCAGTGAGTACAGGTCGGGGGAGACCCAGTACTTC.

V gene TRBV5-1 combines with J gene TRBJ1-1; TRBD1 is a possible D gene (6 bases). The germline gives CDR1 SGHRS, CDR2 YFSETQ. V was trimmed by 4 bases and J by 1 base, leaving 17 bases between them. The CDR3 has 16 residues. In DNA, the CDR3 is TGCGCCAGCAGCCGCGGTTTCAGGGGCGAGAACACTGAAGCTTTCTTT. This codes for CASSRGFRGENTEAFF.

The rearrangement joins TRBV6-5 to TRBJ2-3; 10 bases align to TRBD2. This CDR3 contains 16 residues. With 0 bases clipped from V and 6 bases from J, the junction kept 6 bases outside the gene matches. The germline gives CDR1 MNHEY, CDR2 SVGAGI. The CDR3 coding sequence is TGTGCCAGCAGTTACTCGAACGGACTAGCGGCCGATACGCAGTATTTT. It yields the protein CASSYSNGLAADTQYF.

The gene calls are TRBV4-1 and TRBJ2-3; D gene unclear. Trimming left V 4 bases short and J 6 bases short, with 8 bases between. In germline, CDR1 is MGHRA, CDR2 YSYEKL. This CDR3 comprises 12 residues. The CDR3 DNA reads as TGCGCCAGCAGCCCGCCCCAGGATACGCAGTATTTT. Amino acid sequence: CASSPPQDTQYF.

The V call is TRBV7-6, the J call TRBJ2-7; the D call may be TRBD1 or TRBD2 (5 bases each). V was cut by 2 bases and J by 2 bases, with 10 bases left in between. The CDR3 totals 14 residues. The germline gives CDR1 SGHVS, CDR2 FNYEAQ. This CDR3 reads CASSLSGDPYEQYF. The CDR3, as DNA: TGTGCCAGCAGCTTATCCGGGGACCCCTACGAGCAGTACTTC.

The CDR3 nucleotides are TGTGCCAGCAGCTATATGATTAGCGGGATCTACGAGCAGTACTTC. It is translated as CASSYMISGIYEQYF. The chain combines TRBV7-2 with TRBJ2-7, with 8 bases that match TRBD2. This CDR3 spans 15 amino acids. The V and J ends lost 4 bases and 3 bases, in that order; junction bases with no gene match: 8. Looked up from germline, CDR1 is SGHTA and CDR2 is FQGNSA.

V and J are TRBV4-3 and TRBJ2-2, with D tentatively TRBD1 or TRBD2 (5 bases each). Trimming stripped 3 bases from V and 7 bases from J, with 12 bases between. This CDR3 has 14 residues. Germline lookup yields CDR1 LGHNA and CDR2 YSLEER. This CDR3 reads CASSHGTRGGELFF. The DNA of the CDR3 is TGCGCCAGCAGCCACGGGACGAGAGGCGGGGAGCTGTTTTTT.

The chain has TRBV6-5 and TRBJ2-7; 9 nucleotides agree with TRBD1. The J segment lost 7 bases and the V segment lost 4 bases, leaving 5 bases of the junction unmatched. Germline values: CDR1 MNHEY, CDR2 SVGAGI. This CDR3 comprises 13 residues. This chain's CDR3 is CASSLQGAREQYF. DNA of the CDR3: TGTGCCAGCAGTTTACAGGGGGCGCGGGAGCAGTACTTC.

In its sample, this clone was seen once. The J gene is TRBJ1-2, the V gene TRBV4-1; D ambiguous. This CDR3 has 16 amino acids. The V and J ends lost 0 bases and 4 bases respectively, with 15 bases between them. Germline values: CDR1 MGHRA, CDR2 YSYEKL. Written as DNA, the CDR3 is TGCGCCAGCAGCCAAGATACCCCACCAGCCATCTATGGCTACACCTTC. It codes for CASSQDTPPAIYGYTF.

The chain links TRBV29-1 to TRBJ1-5; D may be TRBD1 (5 bases). V was shortened by 7 bases and J by 13 bases, with 20 bases between the two germline ends. Germline values: CDR1 SQVTM, CDR2 ANQGSEA. CDR3 length: 12 residues. The CDR3 DNA is TGCAGCGCCCTCTCCCCCGACAGATATCAGCATTTT. This translates into CSALSPDRYQHF. The entire variable domain, with the rest obtained from reference TRBV29-1 and TRBJ1-5, is as follows: SAVISQKPSRDICQRGTSLTIQCQVDSQVTMMFWYRQQPGQSLTLIATANQGSEATYESGFVIDKFPISRPNLTFSTLTVSNMSPEDSSIYLCSALSPDRYQHFGDGTRLSIL.

The chain recombines TRBV7-9 with TRBJ2-3; D is ambiguous. This CDR3 is built from 12 residues. CDR1 and CDR2 (germline): SEHNR, FQNEAQ (reference sequence). The ends were cut back, 5 bases at V and 4 bases at J, with 7 bases in the middle. This CDR3 is CASSEMADTQYF. As DNA, the CDR3 is TGTGCCAGCAGCGAGATGGCAGATACGCAGTATTTT.

J is TRBJ2-7 and V is TRBV4-1; a weak D match, TRBD2 (5 bases). Germline V gene data show CDR1 as MGHRA and CDR2 as YSYEKL. This CDR3 contains 16 residues. Trimming took off 2 bases at V and 0 bases at J, with 14 bases between the two ends. DNA of the CDR3: TGCGCCAGCAGCCAAAATCCGGGAACAACCTCCTACGAGCAGTACTTC. This gives the protein CASSQNPGTTSYEQYF.

This clone has only one observation. This chain uses TRBV10-2 with TRBJ2-7; D unclear. The CDR3 consists of 14 residues. V lost 4 bases, J lost 3 bases, and 13 bases lay in between. From germline, CDR1 is WSHSY and CDR2 SAAADI. The CDR3 DNA reads TGCGCCAGCAGTGTGGCAGTCACGTTCTACGAGCAGTACTTC. It encodes CASSVAVTFYEQYF.

The V gene is TRBV7-9, the J gene TRBJ1-4; 9 positions match TRBD1. CDR1 is SEHNR and CDR2 is FQNEAQ in the germline V gene (reference sequence). CDR3 length: 15 amino acids. Trimming took 5 bases from V and 8 from J; bases not matched to a gene: 9. CDR3 in amino acids: CASSENRDRVEKLFF. The CDR3 DNA reads as TGTGCCAGCAGCGAAAACCGGGACAGGGTCGAAAAACTGTTTTTT.

The chain has TRBV9 and TRBJ1-1; TRBD1 matches at 8 bases. Germline trimming cut 3 bases from V and 1 base from J; bases unmatched to any gene: 2. The CDR3 is made up of 14 amino acids. The germline CDR1 and CDR2 sequences are SGDLS and YYNGEE. In DNA, the CDR3 is TGTGCCAGCAGCGGGACAGGGAAGAACACTGAAGCTTTCTTT. It is translated as CASSGTGKNTEAFF.